This T cell receptor beta chain was captured in a study of blood T cell repertoires in COVID-19. Study overall: COVID-19 samples collected from the United States, Italy and Spain covered acute and convalescent phases. Sample material is recorded as cDNA or gDNA derived from T cells, B-cell-depleted T cells, or PBMCs.

In the authors' workflow: Reference gene primer amplification gave estimated nucleated cell counts. Produced via immunoSEQ multiplex PCR; TCRdb's table is partial and in-frame only. That table is the source of V, J and clone size, and D and trimming were worked out from the DNA. The sample includes a few hundred thousand clones, around 89% of them seen just once. V trimming: 3 bases; J trimming: 6 bases; junction bases outside the gene matches: 12. The CDR3 is made up of 15 amino acids. This receptor was obtained from a man under 40 with acute or convalescent COVID-19. The sequencing sample was made of peripheral blood. The rearrangement joins TRBV5-3 to TRBJ2-7; 7 bases line up with TRBD1. TRBV5-3 is treated as an ORF (open reading frame) with a function not yet certain. The DNA for the CDR3 is TGTGCCAGAAGCTCATCGAGGACAGGCAGGAGCGAGCAGTACTTC. Amino acid sequence: CARSSSRTGRSEQYF.